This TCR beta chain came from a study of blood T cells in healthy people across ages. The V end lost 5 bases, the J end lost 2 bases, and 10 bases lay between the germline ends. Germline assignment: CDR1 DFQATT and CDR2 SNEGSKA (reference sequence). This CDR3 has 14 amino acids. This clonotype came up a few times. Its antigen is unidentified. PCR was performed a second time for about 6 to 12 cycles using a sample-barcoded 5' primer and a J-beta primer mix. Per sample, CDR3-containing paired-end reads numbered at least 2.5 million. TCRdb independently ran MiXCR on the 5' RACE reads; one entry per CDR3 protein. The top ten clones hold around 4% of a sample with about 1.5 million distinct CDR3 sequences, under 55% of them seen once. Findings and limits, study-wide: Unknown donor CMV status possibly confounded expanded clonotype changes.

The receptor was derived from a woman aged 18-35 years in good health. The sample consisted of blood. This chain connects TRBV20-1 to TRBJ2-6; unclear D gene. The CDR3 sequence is CSAWELPGANVLTF. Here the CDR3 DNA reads TGCAGTGCTTGGGAACTCCCTGGGGCCAACGTCCTGACTTTC.